Presented here are 22 T cell receptor beta chains from one specimen sequenced in a study of Ad26.COV2.S vaccination and SARS-CoV-2 variants. Profiled with immunoSEQ multiplex PCR; TCRdb holds only in-frame clones, not every one. Of around 420,000 clones in the sample, approximately 90% were seen once. Treatment in this sample: approximately 18 received Ad26.COV2.S at low or high dose, single or two shots; 5 received placebo; per-sample allocation not given. Day 63 following the first vaccine or placebo injection was when the samples were taken. This sample comprised peripheral blood, obtained in a trial of Ad26.COV2.S vaccine versus placebo. The receptors originated from a person between 18 and 65 years old who received the Ad26.COV2.S COVID-19 vaccine or a placebo.

J is TRBJ2-7 and V is TRBV4-1; TRBD1 matches at 9 bases. With V trimmed by 3 bases and J by 2 bases, 8 bases remained unmatched. The CDR3 sequence is 16 residues long. Germline V gene data show CDR1 as MGHRA and CDR2 as YSYEKL. DNA of the CDR3: TGCGCCAGCAGCCAGGGAGGGACAGGGAGGCCCTACGAGCAGTACTTC. Translation gives CASSQGGTGRPYEQYF.

The chain combines TRBV28 with TRBJ1-2, with 11 positions matching TRBD1. J gave up 6 bases and V 7 bases, and 10 bases lay outside the gene matches. The CDR3 has 15 amino acids. The V gene's germline CDR1 is MDHEN and CDR2 SYDVKM. This CDR3 is CASIGPDRGRDGYTF. CDR3 DNA sequence: TGTGCCAGCATCGGACCGGACAGGGGGCGGGATGGCTACACCTTC.

CDR3 nucleotides: TGTGCCAGCAGTTTAGGCCCGAGGTCACCCCTCCACTTT. Residues: CASSLGPRSPLHF. The chain is built from TRBV27 and TRBJ1-6; D gene unclear. Germline V CDR1 and CDR2: MNHEY, SMNVEV (reference sequence). CDR3 size: 13 residues. V shed 2 bases and J shed 10 bases, with 9 bases lying between them.

The rearrangement joins TRBV5-1 to TRBJ1-2; D might be TRBD1 (5 bases). The CDR3 runs to 15 residues. CDR1 and CDR2 from the germline V gene are SGHRS and YFSETQ. Deletions cut 4 bases from V and 2 bases from J, with 15 bases between. CDR3 coding DNA: TGCGCCAGCAGCCGATCCGGGACTGAAAACTATGGCTACACCTTC. Protein sequence: CASSRSGTENYGYTF. Based on the CDR3 plus reference TRBV5-1 and TRBJ1-2, the full variable domain is KAGVTQTPRYLIKTRGQQVTLSCSPISGHRSVSWYQQTPGQGLQFLFEYFSETQRNKGNFPGRFSGRQFSNSRSEMNVSTLELGDSALYLCASSRSGTENYGYTFGSGTRLTVV.

This clone was seen only once. The chain is built from TRBV20-1 and TRBJ2-1; D gene uncertain. The CDR3 sequence is 10 residues long. CDR1 and CDR2 from the germline V gene are DFQATT and SNEGSKA (reference sequence). With 5 bases removed from V and 7 bases from J, the gap between germline ends came to 6 bases. The CDR3 DNA sequence: TGCAGTGCTTCTTGGAATGAGCAGTTCTTC. It translates to CSASWNEQFF.

The gene calls are TRBV28 and TRBJ2-2, with D possibly matching TRBD1 (5 bases). This CDR3 has 13 amino acids. Looked up from germline, CDR1 is MDHEN and CDR2 is SYDVKM. V lost 6 bases and J lost 9, with 14 bases in between. CDR3 sequence: CASRDQGIWELFF. CDR3 nucleotide sequence: TGTGCCAGCAGGGACCAGGGTATCTGGGAGCTGTTTTTT.

This chain uses TRBV27 with TRBJ2-2; D assignment may be TRBD1 or TRBD2 (6 bases each). Trimming took off 8 bases at V and 6 bases at J, with 7 bases between the two ends. Germline lookup yields CDR1 MNHEY and CDR2 SMNVEV (reference sequence). This CDR3 contains 11 residues. Written as DNA, the CDR3 is TGTGCCAGCGGGGGGCCCGGGGAGCTGTTTTTT. The encoded protein is CASGGPGELFF.

The chain is built from TRBV9 and TRBJ1-2; D remains ambiguous. The V gene's germline CDR1 is SGDLS and CDR2 YYNGEE. V was trimmed by 2 bases and J by 2 bases, leaving 10 bases between them. The length of the CDR3 is 14 residues. Written as DNA, the CDR3 is TGTGCCAGCAGCGTCGACACAAGCAACTATGGCTACACCTTC. Its translation is CASSVDTSNYGYTF.

The rearrangement joins TRBV6-2 or TRBV6-3 to TRBJ1-5; no definite D call. Per the germline V gene, CDR1 is MNHEY and CDR2 is SVGEGT. The CDR3 has 16 amino acids. Trimming took off 5 bases at V and 5 bases at J, with 19 bases between the two ends. This chain's CDR3 is CASSDPSASRYQPQHF. CDR3 DNA sequence: TGTGCCAGCAGTGATCCATCAGCGTCACGATATCAGCCCCAGCATTTT.

J is TRBJ2-3 and V is TRBV6-6; 12 bases match TRBD2. Germline V gene data show CDR1 as MNHNY and CDR2 as SVGAGI (reference sequence). This CDR3 region has 15 residues. V gave up 7 bases and J gave up 5 bases; unmatched junction bases: 7. CDR3 loop: CASKASGGGVDTQYF. The CDR3, as DNA: TGTGCCAGCAAAGCTAGCGGGGGGGGAGTAGATACGCAGTATTTT.

This rearrangement joins TRBV11-2 to TRBJ2-1, with D unclear. V lost 8 bases and J lost 7, with 12 bases in between. Germline CDR1 and CDR2: SGHAT and FQNNGV. This CDR3 spans 12 amino acids. The CDR3 here is CASGELWNEQFF. CDR3 nucleotide sequence: TGTGCCAGCGGAGAATTGTGGAATGAGCAGTTCTTC.

J is TRBJ1-4 and V is TRBV5-1; D may be TRBD1 (5 bases). Trimming removed 0 bases at V and 2 bases at J, with 11 bases between. Germline CDR1 and CDR2: SGHRS and YFSETQ. This CDR3 is built from 16 residues. CDR3 loop: CASSLDPGKTNEKLFF. DNA for the CDR3: TGCGCCAGCAGCTTGGATCCAGGGAAGACTAATGAAAAACTGTTTTTT.

The chain joins TRBV6-5 to TRBJ1-1; D call uncertain. CDR3 size: 13 residues. Trimming took off 1 base at V and 3 bases at J, with 6 bases between the two ends. In germline, CDR1 is MNHEY, CDR2 SVGAGI. The CDR3 here is CASSYLSYTEAFF. For the CDR3, the DNA is TGTGCCAGCAGTTACTTGAGCTACACTGAAGCTTTCTTT.

V is TRBV9 and J is TRBJ2-1; 10 positions match TRBD1. CDR1 and CDR2 (germline): SGDLS, YYNGEE. The CDR3 spans 15 residues. Losses at the gene ends were 4 bases for V and 4 bases for J; bases not matched to a gene: 5. CDR3 protein: CASSRTGGLYNEQFF. The CDR3 DNA reads as TGTGCCAGCAGCCGGACAGGGGGTCTTTACAATGAGCAGTTCTTC.

The chain uses TRBV2 and TRBJ1-6; D not resolved. Looked up from germline, CDR1 is SNHLY and CDR2 is FYNNEI. The CDR3 runs to 14 residues. V gave up 3 bases and J gave up 7 bases, with 10 bases separating them. CDR3 region: CASSDLGRNSPLHF. In DNA form, the CDR3 reads TGTGCCAGCAGTGATCTCGGCAGGAATTCACCCCTCCACTTT. Using reference TRBV2 and TRBJ1-6 for the parts outside the CDR3, the full variable domain is EPEVTQTPSHQVTQMGQEVILRCVPISNHLYFYWYRQILGQKVEFLVSFYNNEISEKSEIFDDQFSVERPDGSNFTLKIRSTKLEDSAMYFCASSDLGRNSPLHFGNGTRLTVT.

The rearrangement uses TRBV29-1 and TRBJ1-2; 7 nucleotides agree with TRBD1. The CDR3 is made up of 13 amino acids. Germline V gene sequence: CDR1 SQVTM, CDR2 ANQGSEA. Trimming at V came to 6 bases and at J to 2 bases, leaving 6 bases not matched to a gene. CDR3 loop: CSVQGQSNYGYTF. The DNA for the CDR3 is TGCAGCGTACAGGGACAGTCCAACTATGGCTACACCTTC.

A word on this clone: The sample carries other DNA sequences with the same CDR3. This chain joins TRBV15 and TRBJ2-5; 7 bases fit TRBD2. The junction had 4 bases not matched to a gene; V was cut back by 1 base and J by 2 bases. The CDR3 is 15 amino acids. CDR1 is LNHNV and CDR2 is YYDKDF in the germline V gene (reference sequence). The CDR3, as DNA: TGTGCCACCAGCAGAGGCAGCGGGGTGCAAGAGACCCAGTACTTC. It specifies CATSRGSGVQETQYF.

CDR3 loop: CASSRTTGNTEAFF. Written as DNA, the CDR3 is TGCGCCAGCAGCCGTACGACAGGGAATACTGAAGCTTTCTTT. The chain joins TRBV4-3 to TRBJ1-1; TRBD1 agrees at 7 bases. Germline trimming cut 4 bases from V and 5 bases from J; bases unmatched to any gene: 7. The germline CDR1 and CDR2 sequences are LGHNA and YSLEER. The CDR3 is made up of 14 amino acids.

This clone appeared a few times. The CDR3 loop reads CASRDDRFEAFF. The CDR3 coding sequence is TGTGCCAGCAGAGACGACAGATTTGAAGCTTTCTTT. The chain combines TRBV2 with TRBJ1-1, with a weak D call TRBD1 (5 bases). Trimming took off 6 bases at V and 7 bases at J, with 12 bases between the two ends. Per germline, CDR1 SNHLY and CDR2 FYNNEI. The CDR3 is 12 residues long.

The chain is built from TRBV28 and TRBJ2-3; D might be TRBD2 (5 bases). This CDR3 spans 15 amino acids. Germline values: CDR1 MDHEN, CDR2 SYDVKM. V was cut by 4 bases and J by 6 bases, with 17 bases left in between. The DNA for the CDR3 is TGTGCCAGCAGTTCCCCCCCTATCCGCGGGGATACGCAGTATTTT. As protein: CASSSPPIRGDTQYF.

This chain uses TRBV27 with TRBJ2-7; 10 bases map to TRBD1. This CDR3 contains 14 residues. The junction had 7 bases not matched to a gene; V was cut back by 4 bases and J by 7 bases. The germline V gene encodes CDR1 MNHEY and CDR2 SMNVEV (reference sequence). The CDR3 bases are TGTGCCAGCAGTTGGGGACAGGGGACGGGTGAGCAGTACTTC. It codes for CASSWGQGTGEQYF.

This sequence joins TRBV7-8 and TRBJ1-1, with a weak D call TRBD1 (6 bases). The V gene's germline CDR1 is SGHVS and CDR2 FQNEAQ. CDR3 size: 14 residues. Trimming removed 5 bases from V and 5 bases from J, with 15 bases in between. This CDR3 reads CASSPTAGVTEAFF. CDR3 coding DNA: TGTGCCAGCAGCCCGACGGCAGGGGTGACTGAAGCTTTCTTT. Looking up the rest from reference TRBV7-8 and TRBJ1-1 gives the full variable domain: GAGVSQSPRYKVAKRGQDVALRCDPISGHVSLFWYQQALGQGPEFLTYFQNEAQLDKSGLPSDRFFAERPEGSVSTLKIQRTQQEDSAVYLCASSPTAGVTEAFFGQGTRLTVV.